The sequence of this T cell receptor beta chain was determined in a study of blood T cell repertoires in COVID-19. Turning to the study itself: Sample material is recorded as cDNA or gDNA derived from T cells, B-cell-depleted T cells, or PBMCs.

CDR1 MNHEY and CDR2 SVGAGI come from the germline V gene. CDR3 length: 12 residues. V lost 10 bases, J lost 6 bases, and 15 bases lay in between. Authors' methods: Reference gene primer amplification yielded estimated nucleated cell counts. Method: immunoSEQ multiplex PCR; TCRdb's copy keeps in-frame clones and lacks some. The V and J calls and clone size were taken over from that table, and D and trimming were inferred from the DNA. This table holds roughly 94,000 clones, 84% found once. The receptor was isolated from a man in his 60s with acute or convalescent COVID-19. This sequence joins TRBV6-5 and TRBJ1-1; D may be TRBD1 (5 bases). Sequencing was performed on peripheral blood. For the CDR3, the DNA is TGTGCCACCAGCCGGAAGGGGTCTGAAGCTTTCTTT. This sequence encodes CATSRKGSEAFF.